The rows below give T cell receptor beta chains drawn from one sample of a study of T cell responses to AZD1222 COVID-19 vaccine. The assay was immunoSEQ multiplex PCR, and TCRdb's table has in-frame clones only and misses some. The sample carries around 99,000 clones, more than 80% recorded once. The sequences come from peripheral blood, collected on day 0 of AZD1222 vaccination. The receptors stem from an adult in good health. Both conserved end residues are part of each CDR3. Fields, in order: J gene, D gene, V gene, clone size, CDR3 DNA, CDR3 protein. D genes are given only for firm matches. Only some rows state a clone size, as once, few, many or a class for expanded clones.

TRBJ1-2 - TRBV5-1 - TGCGCCAGCAGCTTGGTATATGAGGGGGGATCTAACTATGGCTACACCTTC CASSLVYEGGSNYGYTF
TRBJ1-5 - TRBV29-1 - TGCAGCGTCGCCGGGACGAACGATGGTCAGCCCCAGCATTTT CSVAGTNDGQPQHF
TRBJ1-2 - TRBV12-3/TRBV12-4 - TGTGCCAGCAGTAGACAGGAGAACTATGGCTACACCTTC CASSRQENYGYTF
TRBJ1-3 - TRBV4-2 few TGTGCCAGCGAGGGGACTGGAAACACCATATATTTT CASEGTGNTIYF
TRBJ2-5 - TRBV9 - TGTGCCAGCAGCAAGGGCCAAGAGACCCAGTACTTC CASSKGQETQYF
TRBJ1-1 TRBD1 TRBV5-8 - TGTGCCAGCAGCTTACGACAGGGAAATTTCCCAGAAGCTTTCTTT CASSLRQGNFPEAFF
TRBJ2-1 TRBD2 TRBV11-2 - TGTGCCAGCAGGACCCAGCGGGGGGTACACAATGAGCAGTTCTTC CASRTQRGVHNEQFF
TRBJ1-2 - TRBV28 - TGTGCCAGCATGGAGGGCTATGGCTACACCTTC CASMEGYGYTF
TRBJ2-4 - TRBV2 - TGTGCCAGCAGCGACCCGGGACTTAAAAACATTCAGTACTTC CASSDPGLKNIQYF
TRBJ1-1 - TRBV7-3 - TGTGCCAGCAGCCTACAGCAGAACACTGAAGCTTTCTTT CASSLQQNTEAFF
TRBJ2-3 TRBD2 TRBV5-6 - TGTGCCAGCAGCTCAGTCGCTCTCCCTAGCGGGGTTAGCACAGATACGCAGTATTTT CASSSVALPSGVSTDTQYF
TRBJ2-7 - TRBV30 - TGTGCCTGGAGTGCCGGAGTAGAGCAGTACTTC CAWSAGVEQYF
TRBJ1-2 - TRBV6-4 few TGTGCCAGCAGTGCGGTGGCAGGGGAGGACAGCGATGGCTACACCTTC CASSAVAGEDSDGYTF
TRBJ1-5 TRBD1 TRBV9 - TGTGCCAGCAGCGGACAGGGGGCCCTAAATCAGCCCCAGCATTTT CASSGQGALNQPQHF
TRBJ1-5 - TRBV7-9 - TGTGCCAGCAGCTTAATCCAGGGAGGATTGAGGGATAGCAATCAGCCCCAGCATTTT CASSLIQGGLRDSNQPQHF
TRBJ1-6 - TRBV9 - TGTGCCAGCAGCCCAGAGGAGGGACCCCTCCACTTT CASSPEEGPLHF
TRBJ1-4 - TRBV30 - TGTGCCTGGAGTGTACTAAGTGAAAAACTGTTTTTT CAWSVLSEKLFF
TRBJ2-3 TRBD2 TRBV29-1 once TGCAGCTTCCGACTCGCTAGCGGGCACACAGATACGCAGTATTTT CSFRLASGHTDTQYF
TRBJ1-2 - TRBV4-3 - TGCGCCAGCAGCCAAGATCAGGCCTATGGCTACACCTTC CASSQDQAYGYTF
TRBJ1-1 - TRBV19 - TGTGCCAGTAGTATAGCAGGGAAGGGGACTGAAGCTTTCTTT CASSIAGKGTEAFF
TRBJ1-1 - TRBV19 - TGTGCCAGTAAGGGTCGAGAAATGAACACTGAAGCTTTCTTT CASKGREMNTEAFF
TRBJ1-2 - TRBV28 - TGTGCCAGCAGCGGACAGCCGGTCTATGGCTACACCTTC CASSGQPVYGYTF
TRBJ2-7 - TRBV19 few TGTGCCAGTAGTAAAGGGGGGTGGCAGGGTGGATCCTACGAGCAGTACTTC CASSKGGWQGGSYEQYF
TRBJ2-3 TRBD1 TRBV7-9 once TGTGCCAGCAGCTGGTCTACAGGGGGCGGCACAGATACGCAGTATTTT CASSWSTGGGTDTQYF
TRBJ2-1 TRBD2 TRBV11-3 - TGTGCCAGCAGCCCAGGGACTAGCGGCACCTACAATGAGCAGTTCTTC CASSPGTSGTYNEQFF
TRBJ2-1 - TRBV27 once TGTGCCAGCAGTTTTCGGGGCCATGAGCAGTTCTTC CASSFRGHEQFF